The source of this TCR beta chain is a study of cytomegalovirus exposure and HLA in healthy donors. The study's findings and limits: The study flagged about 150 TCR beta chains as cytomegalovirus-associated. TCR beta V segments were, for the most part, productive about 87% or about 30% of the time in an earlier analysis. As a later analysis showed, a missense DCLRE1C variant was linked to trimming of TCR beta V- and J-genes.

This clone was picked up one time. Antigen specificity is unknown. CDR1 and CDR2 from the germline V gene are MGHDK and SYGVNS. This CDR3 is built from 15 residues. V lost 4 bases to trimming and J lost 8 bases; unmatched junction nucleotides: 8. The PCR had 60 Vbeta and 13 Jbeta primers. Source study methods: The count from a later analysis was 79 million or so unique TCR beta chains, some 9.9 million of them shared. Only in-frame clones appear in the TCRdb table, and some are missing; sequencing was by immunoSEQ multiplex PCR. V, J and clone size derive from that table, while D and trimming were established from the DNA sequence. There are 150,000 or so clones in the sample; around 84% occur only once, and 2.4% lies in the top ten.

The chain has TRBV25-1 and TRBJ2-1, with 10 bases lining up with TRBD1. The sequence was collected from a man aged 45-60 years in good health and CMV-seronegative. Sequenced sample: PBMCs. CDR3 bases: TGTGCCAGCAGTGTCCCCGGGACAGGGGACCATGAGCAGTTCTTC. Protein sequence: CASSVPGTGDHEQFF.